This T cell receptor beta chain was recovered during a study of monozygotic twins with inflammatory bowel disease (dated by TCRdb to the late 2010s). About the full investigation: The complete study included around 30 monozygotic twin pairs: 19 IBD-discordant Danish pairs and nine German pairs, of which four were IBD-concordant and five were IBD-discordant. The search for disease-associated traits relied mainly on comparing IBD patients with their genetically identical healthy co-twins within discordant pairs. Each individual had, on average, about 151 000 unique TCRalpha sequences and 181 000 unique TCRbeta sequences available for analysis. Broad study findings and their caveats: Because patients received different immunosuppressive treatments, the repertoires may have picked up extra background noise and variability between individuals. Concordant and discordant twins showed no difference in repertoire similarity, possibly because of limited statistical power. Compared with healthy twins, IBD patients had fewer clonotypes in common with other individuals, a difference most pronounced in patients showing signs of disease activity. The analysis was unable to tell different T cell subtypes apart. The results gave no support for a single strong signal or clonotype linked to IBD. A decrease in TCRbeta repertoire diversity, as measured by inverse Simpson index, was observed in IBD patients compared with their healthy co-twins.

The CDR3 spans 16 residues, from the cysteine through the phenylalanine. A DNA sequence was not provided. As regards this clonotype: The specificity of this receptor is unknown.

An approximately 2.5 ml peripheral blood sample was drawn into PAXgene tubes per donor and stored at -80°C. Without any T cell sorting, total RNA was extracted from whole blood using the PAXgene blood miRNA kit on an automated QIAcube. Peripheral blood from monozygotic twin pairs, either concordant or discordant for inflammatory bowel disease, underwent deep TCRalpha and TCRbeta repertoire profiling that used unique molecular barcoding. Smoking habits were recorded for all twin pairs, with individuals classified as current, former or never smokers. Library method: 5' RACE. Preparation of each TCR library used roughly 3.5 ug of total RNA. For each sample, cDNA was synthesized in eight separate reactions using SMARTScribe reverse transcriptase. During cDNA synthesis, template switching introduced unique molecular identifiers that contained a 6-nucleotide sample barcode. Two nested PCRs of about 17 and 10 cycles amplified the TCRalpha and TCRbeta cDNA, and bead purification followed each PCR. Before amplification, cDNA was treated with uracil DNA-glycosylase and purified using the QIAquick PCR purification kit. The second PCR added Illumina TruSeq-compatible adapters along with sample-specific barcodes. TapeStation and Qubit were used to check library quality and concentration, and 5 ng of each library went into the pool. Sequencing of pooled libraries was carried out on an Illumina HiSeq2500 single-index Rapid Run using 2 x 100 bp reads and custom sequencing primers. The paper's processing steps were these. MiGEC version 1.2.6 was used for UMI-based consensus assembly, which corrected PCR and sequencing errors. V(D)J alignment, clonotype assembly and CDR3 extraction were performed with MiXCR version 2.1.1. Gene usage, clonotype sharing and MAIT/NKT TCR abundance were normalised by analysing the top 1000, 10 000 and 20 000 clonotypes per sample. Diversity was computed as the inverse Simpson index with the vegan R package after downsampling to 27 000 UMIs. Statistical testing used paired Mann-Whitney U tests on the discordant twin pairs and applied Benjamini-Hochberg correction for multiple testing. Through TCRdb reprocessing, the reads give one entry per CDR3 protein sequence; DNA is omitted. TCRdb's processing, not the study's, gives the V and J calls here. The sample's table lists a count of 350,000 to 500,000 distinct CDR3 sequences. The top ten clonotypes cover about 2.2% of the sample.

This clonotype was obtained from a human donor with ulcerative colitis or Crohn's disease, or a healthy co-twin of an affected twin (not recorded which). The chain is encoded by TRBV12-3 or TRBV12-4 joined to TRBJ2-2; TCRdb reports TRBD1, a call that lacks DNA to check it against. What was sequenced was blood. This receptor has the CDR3 CASSLSSGVRTGELFF.